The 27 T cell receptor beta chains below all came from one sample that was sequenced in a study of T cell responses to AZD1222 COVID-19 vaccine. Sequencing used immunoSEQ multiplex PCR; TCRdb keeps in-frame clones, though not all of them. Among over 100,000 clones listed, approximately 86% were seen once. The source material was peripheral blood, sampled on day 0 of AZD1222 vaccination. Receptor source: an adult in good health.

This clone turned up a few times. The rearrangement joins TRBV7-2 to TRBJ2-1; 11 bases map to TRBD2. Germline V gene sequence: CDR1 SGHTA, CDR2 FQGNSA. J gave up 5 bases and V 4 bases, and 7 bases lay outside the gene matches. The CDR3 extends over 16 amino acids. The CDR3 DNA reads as TGTGCCAGCAGCTCCTCTAGCGGGGGGCTCGACAATGAGCAGTTCTTC. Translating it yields CASSSSSGGLDNEQFF.

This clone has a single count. CDR3 region: CASSVLGTNTDTQYF. DNA for the CDR3: TGTGCCAGCAGCGTATTAGGGACGAACACAGATACGCAGTATTTT. The chain employs TRBV9 and TRBJ2-3; D tentatively reads TRBD1 or TRBD2 (5 bases each). V gave up 1 base and J gave up 2 bases, with 11 bases separating them. The CDR3 sequence is 15 residues long. Germline CDR1 and CDR2: SGDLS and YYNGEE. The whole variable domain, remainder taken from reference TRBV9 and TRBJ2-3, is DSGVTQTPKHLITATGQRVTLRCSPRSGDLSVYWYQQSLDQGLQFLIQYYNGEERAKGNILERFSAQQFPDLHSELNLSSLELGDSALYFCASSVLGTNTDTQYFGPGTRLTVL.

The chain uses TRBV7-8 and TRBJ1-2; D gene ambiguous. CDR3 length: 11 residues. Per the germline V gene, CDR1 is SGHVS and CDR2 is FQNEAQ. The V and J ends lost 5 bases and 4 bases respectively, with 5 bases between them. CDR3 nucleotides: TGTGCCAGCAGCCCAGGCTATGGCTACACCTTC. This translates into CASSPGYGYTF.

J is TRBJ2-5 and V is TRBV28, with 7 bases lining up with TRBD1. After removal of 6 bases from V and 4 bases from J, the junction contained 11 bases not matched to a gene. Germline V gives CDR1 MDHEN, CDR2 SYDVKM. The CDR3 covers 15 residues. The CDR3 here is CASSQTGRGVETQYF. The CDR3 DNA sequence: TGTGCCAGCAGCCAGACAGGGCGTGGTGTAGAGACCCAGTACTTC.

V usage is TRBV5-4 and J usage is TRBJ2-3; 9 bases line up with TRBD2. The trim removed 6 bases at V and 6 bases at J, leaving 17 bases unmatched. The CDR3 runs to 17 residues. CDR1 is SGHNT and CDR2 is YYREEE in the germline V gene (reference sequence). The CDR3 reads CASIHEGAGGSPDTQYF. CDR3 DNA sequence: TGTGCCAGCATCCACGAAGGAGCGGGGGGATCTCCGGATACGCAGTATTTT. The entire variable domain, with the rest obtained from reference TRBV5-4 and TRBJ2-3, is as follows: ETGVTQSPTHLIKTRGQQVTLRCSSQSGHNTVSWYQQALGQGPQFIFQYYREEENGRGNFPPRFSGLQFPNYSSELNVNALELDDSALYLCASIHEGAGGSPDTQYFGPGTRLTVL.

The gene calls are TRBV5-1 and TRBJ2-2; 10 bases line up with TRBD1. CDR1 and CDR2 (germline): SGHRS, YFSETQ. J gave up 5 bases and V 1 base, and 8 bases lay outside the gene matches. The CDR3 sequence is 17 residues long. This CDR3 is CASSLYSTGGLTGELFF. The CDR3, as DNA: TGCGCCAGCAGCTTGTACTCGACAGGGGGCTTGACCGGGGAGCTGTTTTTT.

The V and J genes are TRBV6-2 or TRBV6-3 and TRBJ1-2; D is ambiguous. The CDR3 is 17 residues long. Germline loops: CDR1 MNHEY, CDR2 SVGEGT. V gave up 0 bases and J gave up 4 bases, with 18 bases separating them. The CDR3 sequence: CASSYSRKARWGYGYTF. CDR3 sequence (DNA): TGTGCCAGCAGTTACTCGAGGAAGGCCCGATGGGGCTATGGCTACACCTTC.

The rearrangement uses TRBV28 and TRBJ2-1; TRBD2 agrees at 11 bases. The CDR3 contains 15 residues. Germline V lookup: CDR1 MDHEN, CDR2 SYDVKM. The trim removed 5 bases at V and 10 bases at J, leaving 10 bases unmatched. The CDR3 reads CASSPNSGGAREQFF. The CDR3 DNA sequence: TGTGCCAGCAGTCCCAATAGCGGGGGGGCAAGAGAGCAGTTCTTC. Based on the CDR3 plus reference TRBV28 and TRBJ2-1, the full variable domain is DVKVTQSSRYLVKRTGEKVFLECVQDMDHENMFWYRQDPGLGLRLIYFSYDVKMKEKGDIPEGYSVSREKKERFSLILESASTNQTSMYLCASSPNSGGAREQFFGPGTRLTVL.

Here the CDR3 reads CASSSTGQGPQHF. The CDR3 DNA sequence: TGTGCCAGCAGCTCGACAGGCCAAGGCCCCCAGCATTTT. The chain links TRBV7-9 to TRBJ1-5; possibly TRBD1 for D (6 bases). CDR3 size: 13 residues. V was shortened by 4 bases and J by 10 bases, with 14 bases between the two germline ends. Germline assignment: CDR1 SEHNR and CDR2 FQNEAQ (reference sequence).

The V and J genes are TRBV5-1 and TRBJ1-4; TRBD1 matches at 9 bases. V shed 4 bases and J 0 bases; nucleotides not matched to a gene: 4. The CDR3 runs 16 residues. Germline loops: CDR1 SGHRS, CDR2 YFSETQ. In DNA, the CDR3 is TGCGCCAGCAGCCCGGGGACAGGGTCAACTAATGAAAAACTGTTTTTT. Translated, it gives CASSPGTGSTNEKLFF.

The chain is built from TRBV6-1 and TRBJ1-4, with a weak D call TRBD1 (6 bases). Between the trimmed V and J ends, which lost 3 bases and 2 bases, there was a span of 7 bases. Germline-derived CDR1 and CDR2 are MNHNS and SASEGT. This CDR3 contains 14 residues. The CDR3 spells CASSERGTNEKLFF. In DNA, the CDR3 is TGTGCCAGCAGTGAGAGGGGGACTAATGAAAAACTGTTTTTT.

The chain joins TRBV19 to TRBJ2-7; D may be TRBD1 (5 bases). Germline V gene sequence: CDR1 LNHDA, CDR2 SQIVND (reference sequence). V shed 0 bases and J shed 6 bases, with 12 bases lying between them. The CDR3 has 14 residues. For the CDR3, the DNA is TGTGCCAGTAGTATAGATTCGTGGGGCGTCGAGCAGTACTTC. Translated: CASSIDSWGVEQYF.

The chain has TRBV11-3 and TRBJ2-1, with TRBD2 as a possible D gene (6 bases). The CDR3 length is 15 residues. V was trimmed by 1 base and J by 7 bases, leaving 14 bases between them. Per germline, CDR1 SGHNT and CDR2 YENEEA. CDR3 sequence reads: CASSLAAGLENEQFF. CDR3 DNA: TGTGCCAGCAGCTTAGCGGCGGGGTTGGAAAATGAGCAGTTCTTC. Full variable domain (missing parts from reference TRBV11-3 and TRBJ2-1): EAGVVQSPRYKIIEKKQPVAFWCNPISGHNTLYWYLQNLGQGPELLIRYENEEAVDDSQLPKDRFSAERLKGVDSTLKIQPAELGDSAVYLCASSLAAGLENEQFFGPGTRLTVL.

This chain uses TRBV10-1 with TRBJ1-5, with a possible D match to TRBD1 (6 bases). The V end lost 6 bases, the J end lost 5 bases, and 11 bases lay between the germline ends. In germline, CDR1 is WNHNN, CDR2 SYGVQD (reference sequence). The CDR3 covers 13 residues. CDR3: CASRWRGDQPQHF. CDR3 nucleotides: TGCGCCAGCAGATGGAGGGGGGATCAGCCCCAGCATTTT.

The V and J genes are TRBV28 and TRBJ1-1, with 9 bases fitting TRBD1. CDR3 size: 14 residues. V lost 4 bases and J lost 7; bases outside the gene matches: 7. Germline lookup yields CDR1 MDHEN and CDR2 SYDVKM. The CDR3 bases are TGTGCCAGCAGTTCAACCCGGACAGGGGATGAAGCTTTCTTT. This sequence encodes CASSSTRTGDEAFF.

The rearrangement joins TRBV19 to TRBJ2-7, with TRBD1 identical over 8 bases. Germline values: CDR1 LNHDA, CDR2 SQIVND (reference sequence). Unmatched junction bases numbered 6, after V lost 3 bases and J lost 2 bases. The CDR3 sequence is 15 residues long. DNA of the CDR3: TGTGCCAGTAGTATGGGACAGGCCCACACCTACGAGCAGTACTTC. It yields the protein CASSMGQAHTYEQYF.

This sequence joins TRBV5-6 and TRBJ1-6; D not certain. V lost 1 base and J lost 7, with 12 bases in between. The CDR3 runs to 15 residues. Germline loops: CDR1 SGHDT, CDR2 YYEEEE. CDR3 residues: CASSLWGFGNSPLHF. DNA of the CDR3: TGTGCCAGCAGCTTGTGGGGATTTGGCAATTCACCCCTCCACTTT.

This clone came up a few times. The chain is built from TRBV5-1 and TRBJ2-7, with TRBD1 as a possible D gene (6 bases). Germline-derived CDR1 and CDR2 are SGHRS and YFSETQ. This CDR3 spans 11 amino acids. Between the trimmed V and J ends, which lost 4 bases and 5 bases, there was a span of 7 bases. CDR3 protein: CASSGDNEQYF. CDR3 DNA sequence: TGCGCCAGCAGCGGGGACAACGAGCAGTACTTC.

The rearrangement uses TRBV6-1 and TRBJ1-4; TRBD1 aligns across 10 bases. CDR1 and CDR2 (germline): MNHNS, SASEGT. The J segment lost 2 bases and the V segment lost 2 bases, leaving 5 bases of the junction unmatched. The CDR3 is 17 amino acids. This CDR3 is CASSEFGQGDTNEKLFF. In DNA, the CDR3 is TGTGCCAGCAGTGAATTCGGACAGGGGGACACTAATGAAAAACTGTTTTTT.

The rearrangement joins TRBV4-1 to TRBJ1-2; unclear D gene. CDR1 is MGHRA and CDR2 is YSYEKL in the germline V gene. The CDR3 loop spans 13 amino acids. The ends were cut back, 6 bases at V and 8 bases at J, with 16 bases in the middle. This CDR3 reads CASSRQRGEGYTF. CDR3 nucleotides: TGCGCCAGCAGTCGGCAGCGGGGTGAGGGCTACACCTTC.

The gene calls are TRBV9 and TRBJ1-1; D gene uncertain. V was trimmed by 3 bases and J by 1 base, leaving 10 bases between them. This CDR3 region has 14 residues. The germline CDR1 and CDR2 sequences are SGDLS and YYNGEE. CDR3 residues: CASSAYIGNTEAFF. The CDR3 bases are TGTGCCAGCAGCGCCTACATAGGGAACACTGAAGCTTTCTTT. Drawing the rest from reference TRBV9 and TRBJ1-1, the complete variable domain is DSGVTQTPKHLITATGQRVTLRCSPRSGDLSVYWYQQSLDQGLQFLIQYYNGEERAKGNILERFSAQQFPDLHSELNLSSLELGDSALYFCASSAYIGNTEAFFGQGTRLTVV.

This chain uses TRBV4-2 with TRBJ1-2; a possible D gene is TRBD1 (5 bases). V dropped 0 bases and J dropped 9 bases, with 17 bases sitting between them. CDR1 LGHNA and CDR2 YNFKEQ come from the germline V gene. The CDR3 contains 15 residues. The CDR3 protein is CASSQDGRDESSYTF. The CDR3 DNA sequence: TGTGCCAGCAGCCAAGACGGCAGGGACGAAAGTAGCTACACCTTC.

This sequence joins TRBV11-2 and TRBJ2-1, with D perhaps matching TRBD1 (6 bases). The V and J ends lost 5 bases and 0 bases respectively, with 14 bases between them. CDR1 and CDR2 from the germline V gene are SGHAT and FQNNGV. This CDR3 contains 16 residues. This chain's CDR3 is CASSLRLDSSYNEQFF. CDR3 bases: TGTGCCAGCAGCCTACGTTTGGACAGCTCCTACAATGAGCAGTTCTTC. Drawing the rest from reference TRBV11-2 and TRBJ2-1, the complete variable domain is EAGVAQSPRYKIIEKRQSVAFWCNPISGHATLYWYQQILGQGPKLLIQFQNNGVVDDSQLPKDRFSAERLKGVDSTLKIQPAKLEDSAVYLCASSLRLDSSYNEQFFGPGTRLTVL.

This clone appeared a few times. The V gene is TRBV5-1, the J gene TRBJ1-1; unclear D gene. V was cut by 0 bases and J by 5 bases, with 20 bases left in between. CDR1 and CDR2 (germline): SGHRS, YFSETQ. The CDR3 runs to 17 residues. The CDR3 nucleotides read TGCGCCAGCAGCTTGGCCCCCCGACAAACCGGAGGGACTGAAGCTTTCTTT. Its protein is CASSLAPRQTGGTEAFF.

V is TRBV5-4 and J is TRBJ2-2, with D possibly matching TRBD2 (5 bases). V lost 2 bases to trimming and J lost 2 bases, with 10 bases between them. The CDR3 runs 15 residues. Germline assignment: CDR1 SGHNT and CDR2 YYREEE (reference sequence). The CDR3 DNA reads TGTGCCAGCAGCTTCGGACGGGAAAACACCGGGGAGCTGTTTTTT. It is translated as CASSFGRENTGELFF.

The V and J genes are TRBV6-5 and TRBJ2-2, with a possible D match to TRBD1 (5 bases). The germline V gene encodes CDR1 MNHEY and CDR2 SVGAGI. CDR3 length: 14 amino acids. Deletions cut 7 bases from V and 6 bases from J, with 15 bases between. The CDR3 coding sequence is TGTGCCAGCACACAGGTGGTTAGGTCCGGGGAGCTGTTTTTT. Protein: CASTQVVRSGELFF.

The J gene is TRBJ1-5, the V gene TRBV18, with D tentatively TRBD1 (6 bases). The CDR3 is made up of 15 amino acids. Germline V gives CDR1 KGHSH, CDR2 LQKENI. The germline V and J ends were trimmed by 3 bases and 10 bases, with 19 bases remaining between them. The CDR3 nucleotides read TGTGCCAGCTCACCTTGGGACACCAGCAATCCACCCCAGCATTTT. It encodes CASSPWDTSNPPQHF.